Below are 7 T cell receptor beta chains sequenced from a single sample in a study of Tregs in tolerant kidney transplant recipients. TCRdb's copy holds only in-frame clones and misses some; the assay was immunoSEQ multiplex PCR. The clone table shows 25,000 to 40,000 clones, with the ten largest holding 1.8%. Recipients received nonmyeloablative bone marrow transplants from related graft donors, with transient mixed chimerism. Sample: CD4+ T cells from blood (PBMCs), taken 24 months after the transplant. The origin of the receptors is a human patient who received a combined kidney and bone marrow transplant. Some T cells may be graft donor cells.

The CDR3 reads CASSPGYSGNTIYF. The covered CDR3 bases are TGTGCCAGCAGCCCAGGGTACTCTGGAAACACC. This sequence joins TRBV7-9 and TRBJ1-3; a weak D match, TRBD1 (5 bases). The read ends 3 residues early relative to the CDR3; the germline J gene fills the gap. Germline CDR1 is SEHNR and CDR2 is FQNEAQ (reference sequence). V gave up 5 bases and J gave up 0 bases, with 8 bases separating them. This CDR3 has 14 amino acids.

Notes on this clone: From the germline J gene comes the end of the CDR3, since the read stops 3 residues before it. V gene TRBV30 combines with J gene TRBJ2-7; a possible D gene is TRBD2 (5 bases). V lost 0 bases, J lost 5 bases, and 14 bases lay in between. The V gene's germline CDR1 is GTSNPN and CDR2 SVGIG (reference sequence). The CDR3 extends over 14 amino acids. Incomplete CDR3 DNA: TGTGCCTGGAGTGTAAGTCTAGCAAACAACGAG. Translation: CAWSVSLANNE. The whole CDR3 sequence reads CAWSVSLANNEQYF. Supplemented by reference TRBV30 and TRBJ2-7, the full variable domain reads SQTIHQWPATLVQPVGSPLSLECTVEGTSNPNLYWYRQAAGRGLQLLFYSVGIGQISSEVPQNLSASRPQDRQFILSSKKLLLSDSGFYLCAWSVSLANNEQYFGPGTRLTVT.

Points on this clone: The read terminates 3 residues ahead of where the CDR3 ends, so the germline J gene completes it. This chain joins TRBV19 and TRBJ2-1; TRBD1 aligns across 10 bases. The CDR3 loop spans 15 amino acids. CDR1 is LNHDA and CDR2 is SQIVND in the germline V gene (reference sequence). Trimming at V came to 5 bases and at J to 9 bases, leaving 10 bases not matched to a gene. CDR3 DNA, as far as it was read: TGTGCCAGTAGTGGGAGGACAGGGGGAAAAGGTGAG. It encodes CASSGRTGGKGE. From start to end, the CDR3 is CASSGRTGGKGEQFF.

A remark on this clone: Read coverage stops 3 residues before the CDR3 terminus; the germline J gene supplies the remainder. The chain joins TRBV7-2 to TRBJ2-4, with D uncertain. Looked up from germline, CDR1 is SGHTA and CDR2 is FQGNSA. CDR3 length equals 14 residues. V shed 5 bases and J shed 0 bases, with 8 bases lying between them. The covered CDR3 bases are TGTGCCAGCAGCCAGAGACTAGCCAAAAACATT. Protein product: CASSQRLAKNI. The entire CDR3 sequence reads CASSQRLAKNIQYF. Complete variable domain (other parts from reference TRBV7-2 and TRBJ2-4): GAGVSQSPSNKVTEKGKDVELRCDPISGHTALYWYRQSLGQGLEFLIYFQGNSAPDKSGLPSDRFSAERTGGSVSTLTIQRTQQEDSAVYLCASSQRLAKNIQYFGAGTRLSVL.

CDR3 protein: CASSPRTGGNTEAFF. The CDR3 DNA, read in part, is TGTGCCAGCAGCCCCCGGACAGGGGGGAACACTGAA. The J gene is TRBJ1-1, the V gene TRBV7-6, with 10 bases identical to TRBD1. The read falls 3 residues short of the CDR3 end, and the missing part is taken from the germline J gene. V was clipped by 5 bases and J by 1 base; unmatched bases: 4. The length of the CDR3 is 15 residues. Looked up from germline, CDR1 is SGHVS and CDR2 is FNYEAQ.

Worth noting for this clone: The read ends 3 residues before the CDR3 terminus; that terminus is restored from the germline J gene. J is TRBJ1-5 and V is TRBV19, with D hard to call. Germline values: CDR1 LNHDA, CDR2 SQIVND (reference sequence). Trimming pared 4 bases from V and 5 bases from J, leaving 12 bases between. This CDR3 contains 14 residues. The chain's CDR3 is CASSNPPRDQPQHF. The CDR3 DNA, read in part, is TGTGCCAGTAGTAACCCCCCCAGAGATCAGCCC.

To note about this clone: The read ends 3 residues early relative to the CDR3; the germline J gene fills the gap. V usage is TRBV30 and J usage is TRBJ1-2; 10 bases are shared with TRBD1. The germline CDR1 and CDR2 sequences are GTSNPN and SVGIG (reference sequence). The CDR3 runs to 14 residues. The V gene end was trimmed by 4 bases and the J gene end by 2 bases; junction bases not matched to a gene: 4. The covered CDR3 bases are TGTGCCTGGACCCCGGACAGGGGGAACTATGGC. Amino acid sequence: CAWTPDRGNYG. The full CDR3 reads CAWTPDRGNYGYTF.